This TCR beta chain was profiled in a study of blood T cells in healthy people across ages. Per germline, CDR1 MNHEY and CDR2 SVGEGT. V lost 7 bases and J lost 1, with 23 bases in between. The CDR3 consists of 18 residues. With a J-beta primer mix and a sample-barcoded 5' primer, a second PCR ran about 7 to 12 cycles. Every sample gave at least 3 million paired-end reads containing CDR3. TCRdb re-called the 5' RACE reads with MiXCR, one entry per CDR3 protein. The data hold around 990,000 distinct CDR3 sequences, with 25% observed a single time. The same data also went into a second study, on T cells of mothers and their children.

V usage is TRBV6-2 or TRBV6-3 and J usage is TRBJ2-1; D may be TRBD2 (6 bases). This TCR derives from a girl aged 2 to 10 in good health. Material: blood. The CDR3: CASTIPGTFFRSYNEQFF. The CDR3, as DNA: TGTGCCAGCACCATACCCGGGACTTTTTTTAGATCCTACAATGAGCAGTTCTTC.